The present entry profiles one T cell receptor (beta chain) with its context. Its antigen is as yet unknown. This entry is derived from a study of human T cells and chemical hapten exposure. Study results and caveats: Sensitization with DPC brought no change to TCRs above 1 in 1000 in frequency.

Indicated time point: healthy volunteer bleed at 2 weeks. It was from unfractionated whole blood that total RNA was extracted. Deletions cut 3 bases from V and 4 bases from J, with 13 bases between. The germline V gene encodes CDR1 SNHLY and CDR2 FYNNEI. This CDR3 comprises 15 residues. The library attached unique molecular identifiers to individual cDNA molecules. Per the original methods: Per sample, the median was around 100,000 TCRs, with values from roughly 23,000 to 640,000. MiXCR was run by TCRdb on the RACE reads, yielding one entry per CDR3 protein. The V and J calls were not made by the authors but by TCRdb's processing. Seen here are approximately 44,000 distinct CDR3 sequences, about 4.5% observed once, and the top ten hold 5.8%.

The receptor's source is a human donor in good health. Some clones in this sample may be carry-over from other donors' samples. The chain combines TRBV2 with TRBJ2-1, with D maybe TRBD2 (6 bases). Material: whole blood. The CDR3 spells CASSDGGPLYNEQFF. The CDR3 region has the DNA TGTGCCAGCAGTGATGGAGGGCCTCTGTACAATGAGCAGTTCTTC.